Listed below are T cell receptor beta chains from one sample, sequenced in a study of a mutant IDH1 vaccine in newly diagnosed glioma. Clones were read by immunoSEQ multiplex PCR, and TCRdb kept only the in-frame ones, dropping some. The data contain about 33,000 clones, 85% to 90% of them singletons. Their target antigens are unknown. Sequenced here: PBMCs, sampled from a glioma patient whose treatment included an IDH1 peptide vaccine. The receptors derive from a man between 40 and 49 years old with glioma. Both conserved end residues are part of each CDR3. A D gene is named only where the DNA matches it firmly. Expanded clones get a size class; other rows say once, few or many, or leave the size out.

clone size: NA
V gene: TRBV7-9
D gene: TRBD1
J gene: TRBJ2-5
CDR3 protein: CASSYQPGDREKRQETQYF
CDR3 DNA: TGTGCCAGCAGCTACCAACCCGGGGACAGGGAGAAGAGGCAAGAGACCCAGTACTTC

clone size: NA
V gene: TRBV6-5
D gene: NA
J gene: TRBJ1-3
CDR3 protein: CASSYLRSNTIYF
CDR3 DNA: TGTGCCAGCAGTTACCTCCGCAGTAACACCATATATTTT

clone size: NA
V gene: TRBV6-1
D gene: NA
J gene: TRBJ1-3
CDR3 protein: CASSDFATGNTIYF
CDR3 DNA: TGTGCCAGCAGTGATTTCGCTACTGGAAACACCATATATTTT

clone size: NA
V gene: TRBV6-1
D gene: TRBD1
J gene: TRBJ1-5
CDR3 protein: CASSERGGLSNQPQHF
CDR3 DNA: TGTGCCAGCAGTGAAAGAGGGGGCCTAAGCAATCAGCCCCAGCATTTT

clone size: NA
V gene: TRBV6-1
D gene: NA
J gene: TRBJ2-2
CDR3 protein: CASLTGGVAGELFF
CDR3 DNA: TGTGCCAGCCTCACTGGGGGAGTTGCCGGGGAGCTGTTTTTT

clone size: NA
V gene: TRBV4-1
D gene: NA
J gene: TRBJ1-3
CDR3 protein: CASSPGGGGNTIYF
CDR3 DNA: TGCGCCAGCAGCCCGGGGGGAGGTGGAAACACCATATATTTT

clone size: NA
V gene: TRBV7-9
D gene: TRBD1
J gene: TRBJ2-2
CDR3 protein: CASSSPTGAGTGELFF
CDR3 DNA: TGTGCCAGCAGCTCGCCGACAGGGGCGGGCACCGGGGAGCTGTTTTTT

clone size: NA
V gene: TRBV19
D gene: NA
J gene: TRBJ2-7
CDR3 protein: CASSIDHGVSYEQYF
CDR3 DNA: TGTGCCAGTAGTATAGATCACGGAGTCTCCTACGAGCAGTACTTC

clone size: NA
V gene: TRBV2
D gene: NA
J gene: TRBJ1-6
CDR3 protein: CASSGLIQGGSPLHF
CDR3 DNA: TGTGCCAGCAGTGGTTTAATCCAGGGCGGTTCACCCCTCCACTTT

clone size: NA
V gene: TRBV5-1
D gene: TRBD2
J gene: TRBJ2-3
CDR3 protein: CASKGLAGGNTDTQYF
CDR3 DNA: TGCGCCAGCAAGGGACTAGCGGGAGGTAACACAGATACGCAGTATTTT

clone size: NA
V gene: TRBV11-2
D gene: NA
J gene: TRBJ1-1
CDR3 protein: CASRFQVNTEAFF
CDR3 DNA: TGTGCCAGCAGATTTCAGGTAAACACTGAAGCTTTCTTT

clone size: once
V gene: TRBV7-9
D gene: TRBD1
J gene: TRBJ1-2
CDR3 protein: CASSPGQGDGYTF
CDR3 DNA: TGTGCCAGCAGCCCGGGACAGGGAGATGGCTACACCTTC

clone size: NA
V gene: TRBV5-1
D gene: TRBD1
J gene: TRBJ1-1
CDR3 protein: CASSFGDRENTEAFF
CDR3 DNA: TGCGCCAGCAGTTTCGGGGACAGGGAGAACACTGAAGCTTTCTTT

clone size: NA
V gene: TRBV15
D gene: NA
J gene: TRBJ1-5
CDR3 protein: CATSYSFNQPQHF
CDR3 DNA: TGTGCCACCAGTTACAGTTTCAATCAGCCCCAGCATTTT

clone size: NA
V gene: TRBV21-1
D gene: NA
J gene: TRBJ2-5
CDR3 protein: CASSNPRWQETQYF
CDR3 DNA: TGTGCCAGCAGCAATCCCAGGTGGCAAGAGACCCAGTACTTC

clone size: NA
V gene: TRBV28
D gene: NA
J gene: TRBJ1-2
CDR3 protein: CASSLHGTQETYGYTF
CDR3 DNA: TGTGCCAGCAGTTTGCACGGGACTCAAGAGACCTATGGCTACACCTTC

clone size: NA
V gene: TRBV2
D gene: NA
J gene: TRBJ2-3
CDR3 protein: CASSHGTGSTDTQYF
CDR3 DNA: TGTGCCAGCAGTCACGGGACGGGAAGCACAGATACGCAGTATTTT

clone size: few
V gene: TRBV27
D gene: NA
J gene: TRBJ1-6
CDR3 protein: CASSFRGLGSPLHF
CDR3 DNA: TGTGCCAGCAGTTTCCGGGGCCTGGGTTCACCCCTCCACTTT

clone size: NA
V gene: TRBV10-3
D gene: TRBD1
J gene: TRBJ2-7
CDR3 protein: CAINRGKDEQYF
CDR3 DNA: TGTGCCATCAACAGGGGAAAGGACGAGCAGTACTTC

clone size: NA
V gene: TRBV2
D gene: NA
J gene: TRBJ2-5
CDR3 protein: CASRRDIYQETQYF
CDR3 DNA: TGTGCCAGCAGGAGGGACATTTACCAAGAGACCCAGTACTTC

clone size: NA
V gene: TRBV15
D gene: NA
J gene: TRBJ2-2
CDR3 protein: CATSLGVSTGELFF
CDR3 DNA: TGTGCCACCAGCCTGGGGGTAAGCACCGGGGAGCTGTTTTTT

clone size: NA
V gene: TRBV30
D gene: NA
J gene: TRBJ2-5
CDR3 protein: CAWSSGLKETQYF
CDR3 DNA: TGTGCCTGGAGTTCGGGGCTGAAGGAGACCCAGTACTTC